Here is one T cell receptor beta chain with its context. The sample is drawn from a study of blood T cell repertoires in COVID-19. Study summary: COVID-19 samples, acute and convalescent, were from the United States, Italy and Spain. PBMCs, B-cell-depleted T cells, or T cells were the source of the cDNA or gDNA that made up the material.

Original handling: Estimation of nucleated cell counts relied on the amplification of reference gene primers. Method: immunoSEQ multiplex PCR; TCRdb's copy keeps in-frame clones and lacks some. V, J and clone size are taken as reported in that table, and D and trimming were inferred from the DNA itself. The table has a few hundred thousand clones, approximately 80% seen once; the top ten hold 15% to 20%. CDR3 size: 14 residues. CDR1 MNHEY and CDR2 SVGEGT come from the germline V gene. V shed 6 bases and J 1 base; nucleotides not matched to a gene: 4. The chain links TRBV6-2 or TRBV6-3 to TRBJ2-5; 8 bases line up with TRBD2. The receptor comes from a woman older than 75 with active or convalescent COVID-19. The sample consisted of peripheral blood. This CDR3 reads CASSPGTSQETQYF. For the CDR3, the DNA is TGTGCCAGCAGCCCCGGGACTAGCCAAGAGACCCAGTACTTC.